This passage covers 6 T cell receptor beta chains from one sample sequenced in a study of human T cells and chemical hapten exposure listed by TCRdb under 2021. The method was RACE. The run used a NextSeq 500. Using fastp at Q25 and MiXCR, TCRdb reprocessed the public reads and kept productive beta chains. Every CDR3 protein is listed once, alongside the most common genes and DNA of its rows. This sample holds roughly 360,000 distinct CDR3 sequences; approximately 4.4% were observed only once. Under 3% of the sample is held by the ten biggest clonotypes. The time point label on this specimen signifies: patch test 1, 2 weeks after DPC sensitization. The treatment or condition label for this specimen denotes: therapeutic diphenylcyclopropenone sensitization with weekly scalp DPC. The sample consisted of whole blood, taken in connection with sensitization to the hapten diphenylcyclopropenone (DPC). The receptors stem from a woman between 45 and 65 years old with alopecia areata. Some clones in this sample may be carry-over from other donors' samples.

In this sample, this clonotype turned up many times. The chain has TRBV5-1 and TRBJ1-1; 7 bases align to TRBD1. CDR1 is SGHRS, CDR2 YFSETQ, per germline. The length of the CDR3 is 15 residues. V lost 0 bases and J lost 4; bases outside the gene matches: 6. The CDR3 sequence: CASSLDLQGGTEAFF. The DNA of the CDR3 is TGCGCCAGCAGCTTGGATCTCCAGGGGGGCACTGAAGCTTTCTTT. Using reference TRBV5-1 and TRBJ1-1 for the parts outside the CDR3, the full variable domain is KAGVTQTPRYLIKTRGQQVTLSCSPISGHRSVSWYQQTPGQGLQFLFEYFSETQRNKGNFPGRFSGRQFSNSRSEMNVSTLELGDSALYLCASSLDLQGGTEAFFGQGTRLTVV.

This clonotype was picked up many times. V and J are TRBV20-1 and TRBJ2-7, with D tentatively TRBD1 (6 bases). From germline, CDR1 is DFQATT and CDR2 SNEGSKA (reference sequence). The germline V and J ends were trimmed by 3 bases and 4 bases, with 10 bases remaining between them. The CDR3 runs to 12 residues. In nucleotides, the CDR3 is TGCAGTGCTAGGGACAGAATATACGAGCAGTACTTC. Translated: CSARDRIYEQYF.

This clonotype was counted many times. The chain employs TRBV20-1 and TRBJ1-6; D gene ambiguous. The V end lost 2 bases, the J end lost 8 bases, and 19 bases lay between the germline ends. Germline V CDR1 and CDR2: DFQATT, SNEGSKA (reference sequence). The CDR3 contains 16 residues. In DNA form, the CDR3 reads TGCAGTGCTAGAATTACCGGCTCGCGTAGAGATTCACCCCTCCACTTT. It codes for CSARITGSRRDSPLHF.

In its sample, this clonotype was seen many times. The rearrangement joins TRBV14 to TRBJ1-4; TRBD1 aligns across 7 bases. CDR1 is SGHDN and CDR2 is FVKESK in the germline V gene. There are 16 residues in the CDR3. The junction had 9 bases not matched to a gene; V was cut back by 0 bases and J by 8 bases. CDR3 bases: TGTGCCAGCAGCCAAGATGCCAACAGGGGCTTCGAAAAACTGTTTTTT. Translated, it gives CASSQDANRGFEKLFF.

This clonotype was seen at least ten times. This chain links TRBV7-8 with TRBJ2-5, with 8 bases that match TRBD1. V lost 4 bases and J lost 3; bases outside the gene matches: 1. Germline lookup yields CDR1 SGHVS and CDR2 FQNEAQ. The CDR3 extends over 13 amino acids. This CDR3 is CASSSDREETQYF. The CDR3 DNA reads TGTGCCAGCAGCTCGGACAGGGAAGAGACCCAGTACTTC.

This clonotype was found a few times. The V gene is TRBV5-1, the J gene TRBJ2-1, with 9 nucleotides matching TRBD2. Trimming removed 0 bases from V and 5 bases from J; junction bases left unmatched: 12. The CDR3 runs 18 residues. CDR1 is SGHRS and CDR2 is YFSETQ in the germline V gene. CDR3 sequence (DNA): TGCGCCAGCAGCTTGGCGGGTCTTATAGCGGGAGCCCACAATGAGCAGTTCTTC. Its protein is CASSLAGLIAGAHNEQFF.